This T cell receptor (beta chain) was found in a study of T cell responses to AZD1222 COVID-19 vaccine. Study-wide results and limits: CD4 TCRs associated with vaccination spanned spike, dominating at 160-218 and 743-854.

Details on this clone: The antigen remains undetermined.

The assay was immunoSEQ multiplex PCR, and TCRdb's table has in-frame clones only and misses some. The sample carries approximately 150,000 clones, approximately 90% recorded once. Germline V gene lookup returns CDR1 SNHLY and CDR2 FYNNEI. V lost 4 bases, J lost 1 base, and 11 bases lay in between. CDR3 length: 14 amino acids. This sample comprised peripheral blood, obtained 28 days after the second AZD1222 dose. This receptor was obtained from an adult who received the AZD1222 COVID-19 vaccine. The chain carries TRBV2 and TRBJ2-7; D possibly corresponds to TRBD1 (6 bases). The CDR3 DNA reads TGTGCCAGCAGTGGCGGACAGCTTTCCTACGAGCAGTACTTC. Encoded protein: CASSGGQLSYEQYF.